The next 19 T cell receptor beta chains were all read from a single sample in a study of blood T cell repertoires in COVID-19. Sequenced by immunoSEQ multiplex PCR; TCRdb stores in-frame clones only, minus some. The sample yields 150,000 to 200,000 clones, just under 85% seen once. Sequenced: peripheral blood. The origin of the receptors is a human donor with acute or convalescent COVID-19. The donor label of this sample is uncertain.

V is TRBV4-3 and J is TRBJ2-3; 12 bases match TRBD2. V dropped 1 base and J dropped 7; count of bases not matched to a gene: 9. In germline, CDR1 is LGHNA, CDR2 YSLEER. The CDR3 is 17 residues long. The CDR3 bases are TGCGCCAGCAGCCAAGCAGTGCTAGCGGGAGGGTTAAATACGCAGTATTTT. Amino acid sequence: CASSQAVLAGGLNTQYF.

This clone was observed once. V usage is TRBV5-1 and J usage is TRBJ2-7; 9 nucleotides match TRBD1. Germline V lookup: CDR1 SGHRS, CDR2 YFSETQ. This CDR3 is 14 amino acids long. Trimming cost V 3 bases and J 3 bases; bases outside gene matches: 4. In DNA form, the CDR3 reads TGCGCCAGCAGCTGGGGACAGGGTTTCTACGAGCAGTACTTC. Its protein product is CASSWGQGFYEQYF.

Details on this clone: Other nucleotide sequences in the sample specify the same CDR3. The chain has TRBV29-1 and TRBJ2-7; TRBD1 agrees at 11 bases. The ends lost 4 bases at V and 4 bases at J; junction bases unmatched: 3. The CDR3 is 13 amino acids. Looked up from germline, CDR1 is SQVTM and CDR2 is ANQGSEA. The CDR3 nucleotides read TGCAGCGTTGCTCGGGACAGGGGGTACGAGCAGTACTTC. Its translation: CSVARDRGYEQYF.

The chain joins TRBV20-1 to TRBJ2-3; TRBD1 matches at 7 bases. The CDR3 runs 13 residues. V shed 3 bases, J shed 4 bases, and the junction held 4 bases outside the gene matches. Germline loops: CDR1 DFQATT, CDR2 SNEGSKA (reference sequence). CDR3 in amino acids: CSASNQGADTQYF. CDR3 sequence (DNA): TGCAGTGCTAGTAACCAGGGGGCAGATACGCAGTATTTT.

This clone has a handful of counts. The CDR3 protein is CASSESYRGEQYF. The CDR3, as DNA: TGCGCCAGCAGTGAGTCTTACCGCGGGGAGCAGTACTTC. The V and J genes are TRBV10-1 and TRBJ2-7, with a weak D call TRBD2 (5 bases). The CDR3 has 13 amino acids. Germline V gene sequence: CDR1 WNHNN, CDR2 SYGVQD (reference sequence). The ends were cut back, 0 bases at V and 7 bases at J, with 10 bases in the middle.

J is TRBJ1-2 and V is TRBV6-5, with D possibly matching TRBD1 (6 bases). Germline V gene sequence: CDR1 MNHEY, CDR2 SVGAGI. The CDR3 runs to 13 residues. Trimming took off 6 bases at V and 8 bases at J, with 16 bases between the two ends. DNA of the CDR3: TGTGCCAGCAGGATCAAACAGGGTGGCGGCTACACCTTC. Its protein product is CASRIKQGGGYTF.

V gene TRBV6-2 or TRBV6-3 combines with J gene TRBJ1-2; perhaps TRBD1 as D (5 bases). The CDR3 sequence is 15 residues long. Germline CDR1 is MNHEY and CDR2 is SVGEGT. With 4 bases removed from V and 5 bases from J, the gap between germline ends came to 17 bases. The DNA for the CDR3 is TGTGCCAGCAGTTTGGGGCCTGGGGCAGTTTATGGCTACACCTTC. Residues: CASSLGPGAVYGYTF.

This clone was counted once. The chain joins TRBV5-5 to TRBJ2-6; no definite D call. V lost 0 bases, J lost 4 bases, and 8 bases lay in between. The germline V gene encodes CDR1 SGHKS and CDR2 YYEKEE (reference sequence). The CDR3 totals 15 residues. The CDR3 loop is CASSLGRPGANVLTF. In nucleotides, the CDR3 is TGTGCCAGCAGCTTGGGCAGGCCCGGGGCCAACGTCCTGACTTTC.

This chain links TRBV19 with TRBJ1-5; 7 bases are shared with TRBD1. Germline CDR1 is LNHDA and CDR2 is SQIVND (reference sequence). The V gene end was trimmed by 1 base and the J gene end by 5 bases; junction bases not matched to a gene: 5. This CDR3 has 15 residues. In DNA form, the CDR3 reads TGTGCCAGTAGTATAGGCCAAGACAGGGATCAGCCCCAGCATTTT. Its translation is CASSIGQDRDQPQHF.

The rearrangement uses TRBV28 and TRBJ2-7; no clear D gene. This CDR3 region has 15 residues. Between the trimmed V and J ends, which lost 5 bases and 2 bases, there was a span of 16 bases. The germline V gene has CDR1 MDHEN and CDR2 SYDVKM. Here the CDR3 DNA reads TGTGCCAGCAGTCTCCCGGCGGTAATGGCCTACGAGCAGTACTTC. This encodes CASSLPAVMAYEQYF.

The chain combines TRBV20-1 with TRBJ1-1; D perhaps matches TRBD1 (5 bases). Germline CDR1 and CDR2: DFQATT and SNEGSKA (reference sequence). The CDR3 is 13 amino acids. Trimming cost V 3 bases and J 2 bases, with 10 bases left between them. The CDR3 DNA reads TGCAGTGCTAGTGGGGGGGGAAACACTGAAGCTTTCTTT. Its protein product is CSASGGGNTEAFF.

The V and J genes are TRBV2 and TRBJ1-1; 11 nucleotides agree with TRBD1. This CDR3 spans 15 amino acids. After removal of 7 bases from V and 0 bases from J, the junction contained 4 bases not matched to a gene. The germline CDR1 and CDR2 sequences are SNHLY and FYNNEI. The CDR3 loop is CASKGQGGLNTEAFF. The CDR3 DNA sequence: TGTGCCAGCAAGGGACAGGGGGGGCTGAACACTGAAGCTTTCTTT. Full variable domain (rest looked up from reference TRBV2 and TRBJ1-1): EPEVTQTPSHQVTQMGQEVILRCVPISNHLYFYWYRQILGQKVEFLVSFYNNEISEKSEIFDDQFSVERPDGSNFTLKIRSTKLEDSAMYFCASKGQGGLNTEAFFGQGTRLTVV.

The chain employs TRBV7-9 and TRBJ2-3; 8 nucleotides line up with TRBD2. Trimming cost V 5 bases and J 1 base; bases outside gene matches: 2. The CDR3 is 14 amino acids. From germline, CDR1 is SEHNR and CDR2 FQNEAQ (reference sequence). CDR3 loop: CASSPTSGTDTQYF. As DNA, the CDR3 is TGTGCCAGCAGCCCGACTAGCGGCACAGATACGCAGTATTTT.

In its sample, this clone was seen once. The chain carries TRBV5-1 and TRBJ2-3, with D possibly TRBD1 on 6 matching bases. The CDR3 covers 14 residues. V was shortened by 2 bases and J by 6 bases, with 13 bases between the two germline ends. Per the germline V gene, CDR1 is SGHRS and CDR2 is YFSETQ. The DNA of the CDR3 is TGCGCCAGCAGCTTAAGGGACAAGTCTGATACGCAGTATTTT. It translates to CASSLRDKSDTQYF.

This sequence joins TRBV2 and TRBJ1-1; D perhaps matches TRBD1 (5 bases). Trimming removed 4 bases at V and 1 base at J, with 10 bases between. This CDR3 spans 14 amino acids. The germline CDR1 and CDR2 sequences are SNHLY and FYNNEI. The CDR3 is CASSGDSPNTEAFF. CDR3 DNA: TGTGCCAGCAGTGGGGACTCTCCGAACACTGAAGCTTTCTTT. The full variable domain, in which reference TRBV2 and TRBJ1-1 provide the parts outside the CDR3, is EPEVTQTPSHQVTQMGQEVILRCVPISNHLYFYWYRQILGQKVEFLVSFYNNEISEKSEIFDDQFSVERPDGSNFTLKIRSTKLEDSAMYFCASSGDSPNTEAFFGQGTRLTVV.

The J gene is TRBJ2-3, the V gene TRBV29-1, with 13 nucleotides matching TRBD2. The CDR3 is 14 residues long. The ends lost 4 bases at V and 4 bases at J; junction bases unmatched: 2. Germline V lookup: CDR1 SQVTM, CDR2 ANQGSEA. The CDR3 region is CSVVTSGRSDTQYF. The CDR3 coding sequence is TGCAGCGTTGTGACTAGCGGGAGGTCAGATACGCAGTATTTT.

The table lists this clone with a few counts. CDR3 loop: CASSYDTNSGNTIYF. Written as DNA, the CDR3 is TGTGCCAGCAGTTATGACACAAACTCTGGAAACACCATATATTTT. The V and J genes are TRBV6-5 and TRBJ1-3; no firm D call. V lost 3 bases, J lost 0 bases, and 9 bases lay in between. This CDR3 is 15 amino acids long. The germline CDR1 and CDR2 sequences are MNHEY and SVGAGI.

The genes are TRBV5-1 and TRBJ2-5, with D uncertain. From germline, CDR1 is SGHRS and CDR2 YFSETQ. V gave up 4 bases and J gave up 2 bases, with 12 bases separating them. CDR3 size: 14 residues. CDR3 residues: CASSTVPVQETQYF. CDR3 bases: TGCGCCAGCAGCACGGTACCGGTACAAGAGACCCAGTACTTC.

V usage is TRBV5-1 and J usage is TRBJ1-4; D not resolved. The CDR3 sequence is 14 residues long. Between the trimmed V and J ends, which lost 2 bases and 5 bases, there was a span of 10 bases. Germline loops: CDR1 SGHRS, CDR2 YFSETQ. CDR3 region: CASSFNSENEKLFF. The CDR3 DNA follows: TGCGCCAGCAGCTTTAACAGTGAGAATGAAAAACTGTTTTTT. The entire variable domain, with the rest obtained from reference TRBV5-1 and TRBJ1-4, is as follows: KAGVTQTPRYLIKTRGQQVTLSCSPISGHRSVSWYQQTPGQGLQFLFEYFSETQRNKGNFPGRFSGRQFSNSRSEMNVSTLELGDSALYLCASSFNSENEKLFFGSGTQLSVL.